This T cell receptor (beta chain) was identified during a study of lymphopenia after photon versus proton radiotherapy. In germline, CDR1 is SGHTA, CDR2 FQGTGA. The V end was cut by 1 base, the J end by 4 bases, with 12 bases between. The length of the CDR3 is 15 residues. Using immunoSEQ multiplex PCR, the repertoire was profiled, and TCRdb retains in-frame clones only, with some absent. The sample contains 50,000 to 60,000 clones, around 90% of which appear only once. The V call is TRBV7-3, the J call TRBJ2-3; perhaps TRBD2 as D (6 bases). The TCR was taken from a woman aged 40 to 55 with cholangiocarcinoma. This sample comprised peripheral blood, obtained from a patient treated with photon-based radiotherapy. The CDR3 sequence: CASSLMPGRSDTQYF. The CDR3 nucleotides are TGTGCCAGCAGCTTAATGCCGGGGAGGTCAGATACGCAGTATTTT.